This paragraph reports one T cell receptor (beta chain). This clonotype showed up many times. The antigen it binds to is not known. There are no base qualities to consult, and no much larger clone falls within one base. Instrument used: Illumina HiSeq 2500. Quantitative 5'-RACE with molecular barcodes was used to prepare TCR beta libraries. Turning to the authors' computational methods: To identify disease-linked TCR variants, a new computational method was used, one built on a probabilistic model of VDJ rearrangement. In TCRdb, the public reads were trimmed at Q25 with fastp and aligned with MiXCR, with productive beta chains retained. Rows with one shared CDR3 protein collapse into an entry with the most common genes and DNA. The V and J calls and clone size come from TCRdb's table, not from the authors' own analysis. The sample includes some 220,000 distinct CDR3 sequences, with about 7% observed a single time. The biggest ten clones account for 13% to 15% of the sample.

This record belongs to a study of CD8 T cells in ankylosing spondylitis listed by TCRdb under 2017. Study-level background: The study set out to find disease-linked TCR variants by profiling T cell receptor beta repertoires in ankylosing spondylitis patients and healthy donors. The whole study cohort included 108 healthy donors and 20 to 30 ankylosing spondylitis patients. Samples of peripheral blood were taken, and for ankylosing spondylitis patients, synovial fluid was collected as well.

CDR1 and CDR2 are read off the germline V gene as SGDLS and YYNGEE. The CDR3 covers 11 residues, taking in both the cysteine and the phenylalanine. Only CDR3 DNA remains: 33 bases, in frame from the first base. V loses 4 bases, J loses 7 bases, and the germline ends lie 6 bases apart. The paper as a whole reports these results and caveats: A TCR beta motif of about eight highly homologous amino acid variants appeared characteristic of blood from ankylosing spondylitis patients. The disease-linked clones were reported as significantly enriched in matched synovial fluid samples from ankylosing spondylitis patients. Some motif variants were previously reported in synovial fluid and blood of reactive arthritis patients, suggesting common disease-initiation mechanisms. The disease-linked clones had a CD8+ phenotype and were found at relatively low frequencies in peripheral blood.

This TCR was recovered from a male donor with ankylosing spondylitis. Material: blood, either unsorted or a sorted T cell fraction (not recorded which). Here the chain combines TRBV9 and TRBJ2-1; no confident D gene assignment can be made. In nucleotides, the sequence is TGTGCCAGCAGCCGAACGAATGAGCAGTTCTTC. It is translated as CASSRTNEQFF.